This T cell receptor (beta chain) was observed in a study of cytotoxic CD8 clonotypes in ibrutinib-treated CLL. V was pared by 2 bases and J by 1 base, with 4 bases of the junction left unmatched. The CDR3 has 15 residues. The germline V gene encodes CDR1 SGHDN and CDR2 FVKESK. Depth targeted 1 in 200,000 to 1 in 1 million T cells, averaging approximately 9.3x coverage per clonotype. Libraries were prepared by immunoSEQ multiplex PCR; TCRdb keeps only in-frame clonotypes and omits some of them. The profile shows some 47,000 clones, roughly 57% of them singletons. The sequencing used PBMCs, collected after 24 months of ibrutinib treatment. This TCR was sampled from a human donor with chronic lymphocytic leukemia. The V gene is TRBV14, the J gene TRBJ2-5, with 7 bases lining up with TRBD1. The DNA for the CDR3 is TGTGCCAGCAGCCAAAACAGGGGAACCCAAGAGACCCAGTACTTC. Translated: CASSQNRGTQETQYF.